The next 25 T cell receptor beta chains were all read from a single sample in a study of cytomegalovirus exposure and HLA in healthy donors. TCRdb's copy holds only in-frame clones and misses some; the assay was immunoSEQ multiplex PCR. The sample yields approximately 110,000 clones, almost 90% seen once. The sample consisted of PBMCs. The receptors here all came from a young woman in good health and CMV-seronegative.

This rearrangement joins TRBV18 to TRBJ1-3; TRBD1 aligns across 7 bases. CDR1 and CDR2 (germline): KGHSH, LQKENI. J was trimmed by 1 base and V by 6 bases; bases with no gene match: 6. This CDR3 is built from 15 residues. The CDR3 sequence: CASSPTGESGNTIYF. The CDR3 DNA reads as TGTGCCAGCTCGCCCACAGGGGAGTCTGGAAACACCATATATTTT.

The chain is built from TRBV6-5 and TRBJ1-3; perhaps TRBD1 as D (6 bases). Germline-derived CDR1 and CDR2 are MNHEY and SVGAGI. V was pared by 2 bases and J by 2 bases, with 10 bases between. CDR3 size: 15 residues. CDR3 loop: CASSYEDRPGNTIYF. CDR3 DNA sequence: TGTGCCAGCAGTTACGAAGACAGGCCTGGAAACACCATATATTTT.

The chain employs TRBV6-5 and TRBJ1-3; possible D gene TRBD1, 5 bases. This CDR3 spans 16 amino acids. V was clipped by 4 bases and J by 3 bases, with 16 bases between them. Germline V gene lookup returns CDR1 MNHEY and CDR2 SVGAGI. CDR3 residues: CASSLSGWGLGNTIYF. The CDR3 DNA reads as TGTGCCAGCAGTTTATCAGGGTGGGGACTTGGAAACACCATATATTTT.

The chain has TRBV5-1 and TRBJ2-7; D is undetermined. Germline CDR1 is SGHRS and CDR2 is YFSETQ. V lost 5 bases, J lost 0 bases, and 9 bases lay in between. The CDR3 contains 13 residues. CDR3 residues: CASSNLSSYEQYF. CDR3 DNA sequence: TGCGCCAGCAGTAATCTAAGCTCCTACGAGCAGTACTTC.

V is TRBV6-5 and J is TRBJ2-2; perhaps TRBD1 as D (6 bases). Trimming took 7 bases from V and 1 from J, leaving 10 bases between them. This CDR3 spans 14 amino acids. CDR1 MNHEY and CDR2 SVGAGI come from the germline V gene. Here the CDR3 reads CASISGQNTGELFF. The DNA for the CDR3 is TGTGCCAGCATCTCGGGACAGAACACCGGGGAGCTGTTTTTT.

This chain links TRBV11-1 with TRBJ2-5; D may be TRBD2 (6 bases). Germline CDR1 is SGHAT and CDR2 is FQDESV (reference sequence). This CDR3 region has 16 residues. Trimming removed 5 bases at V and 1 base at J, with 17 bases between. The CDR3 DNA reads as TGTGCCAGCAGCCCACACCGAGCTAGCGTCCAAGAGACCCAGTACTTC. It yields the protein CASSPHRASVQETQYF.

The J gene is TRBJ1-1, the V gene TRBV28; tentatively, D is TRBD1 (6 bases). The V and J ends lost 5 bases and 4 bases respectively, with 20 bases between them. Germline assignment: CDR1 MDHEN and CDR2 SYDVKM. There are 16 residues in the CDR3. The CDR3 spells CASSRRLQGTGTEAFF. The CDR3 bases are TGTGCCAGCAGTCGGAGGTTACAGGGAACGGGCACTGAAGCTTTCTTT.

This chain joins TRBV19 and TRBJ1-5; D remains ambiguous. CDR3 length: 17 amino acids. Trimming took off 2 bases at V and 5 bases at J, with 19 bases between the two ends. Germline-derived CDR1 and CDR2 are LNHDA and SQIVND (reference sequence). The CDR3 bases are TGTGCCAGTAGTATAACTGGCGGCAAGGGAGCCTATCAGCCCCAGCATTTT. This codes for CASSITGGKGAYQPQHF.

In regard to this clone: Additional DNA sequences in this sample encode the identical CDR3. The chain couples TRBV2 to TRBJ2-5; TRBD2 might be the D (6 bases). The CDR3 runs 13 residues. Trimming removed 6 bases at V and 3 bases at J, with 11 bases between. Per the germline V gene, CDR1 is SNHLY and CDR2 is FYNNEI. The CDR3 region is CASRDYYEETQYF. DNA of the CDR3: TGTGCCAGCAGGGACTATTATGAAGAGACCCAGTACTTC.

The J gene is TRBJ2-7, the V gene TRBV30; D may be TRBD2 (5 bases). CDR1 GTSNPN and CDR2 SVGIG come from the germline V gene (reference sequence). V was shortened by 0 bases and J by 0 bases, with 9 bases between the two germline ends. There are 14 residues in the CDR3. CDR3 coding DNA: TGTGCCTGGAGTGTTCTAGCAGGCTCCTACGAGCAGTACTTC. Translated, it gives CAWSVLAGSYEQYF.

CDR3 amino acids: CASSHSGRSGNTGELFF. The CDR3 DNA sequence: TGTGCCAGCAGCCATTCGGGGAGGAGCGGAAACACCGGGGAGCTGTTTTTT. This chain links TRBV13 with TRBJ2-2, with a possible D match to TRBD2 (6 bases). CDR3 length: 17 amino acids. V was pared by 5 bases and J by 2 bases, with 18 bases between. Germline-derived CDR1 and CDR2 are PRHDT and FYEKMQ (reference sequence).

The chain carries TRBV9 and TRBJ2-1, with 9 bases fitting TRBD2. CDR3 size: 18 residues. CDR1 SGDLS and CDR2 YYNGEE come from the germline V gene. With 3 bases clipped from V and 7 bases from J, the junction kept 17 bases outside the gene matches. The CDR3 coding sequence is TGTGCCAGCAGCGGTGGTGGAACTAGCGGGTTTGTAAAGAATGAGCAGTTCTTC. It codes for CASSGGGTSGFVKNEQFF.

CDR3 region: CASSVSQGWETQYF. In nucleotides, the CDR3 is TGTGCCAGCAGCGTGTCACAGGGCTGGGAGACCCAGTACTTC. This rearrangement joins TRBV28 to TRBJ2-5; a weak D match, TRBD1 (6 bases). The CDR3 spans 14 residues. V was pared by 6 bases and J by 5 bases, with 16 bases between. Germline-derived CDR1 and CDR2 are MDHEN and SYDVKM.

The gene calls are TRBV7-9 and TRBJ1-1; D is unresolved. Trimming took 4 bases from V and 1 from J, leaving 13 bases between them. Germline lookup yields CDR1 SEHNR and CDR2 FQNEAQ (reference sequence). This CDR3 has 15 residues. CDR3 protein: CASSSTEVWNTEAFF. DNA for the CDR3: TGTGCCAGCAGCTCTACCGAGGTGTGGAACACTGAAGCTTTCTTT.

This chain links TRBV6-5 with TRBJ1-1; perhaps TRBD1 as D (5 bases). Germline CDR1 and CDR2: MNHEY and SVGAGI. V was pared by 5 bases and J by 5 bases, with 12 bases between. This CDR3 comprises 13 residues. Here the CDR3 reads CASSPLGVTEAFF. The CDR3 nucleotides read TGTGCCAGCAGTCCATTAGGGGTTACTGAAGCTTTCTTT.

V and J are TRBV7-8 and TRBJ2-1; 12 nucleotides line up with TRBD2. The CDR3 sequence is 19 residues long. The germline V gene has CDR1 SGHVS and CDR2 FQNEAQ. J was trimmed by 1 base and V by 5 bases; bases with no gene match: 12. Here the CDR3 reads CASSPRLAGGGRSYNEQFF. In nucleotides, the CDR3 is TGTGCCAGCAGCCCCCGGCTAGCGGGAGGGGGTCGGTCCTACAATGAGCAGTTCTTC.

The sample holds a few counts of this clone. The chain uses TRBV6-4 and TRBJ2-5; 9 positions match TRBD1. The germline CDR1 and CDR2 sequences are MRHNA and SNTAGT. The length of the CDR3 is 15 residues. The junction had 7 bases not matched to a gene; V was cut back by 6 bases and J by 2 bases. CDR3 loop: CASSRTGDFQETQYF. DNA for the CDR3: TGTGCCAGCAGCAGGACAGGGGACTTTCAAGAGACCCAGTACTTC.

V usage is TRBV25-1 and J usage is TRBJ1-1; D is uncertain. Germline CDR1 and CDR2: MGHDK and SYGVNS. The CDR3 covers 12 residues. Between the trimmed V and J ends, which lost 5 bases and 5 bases, there was a span of 9 bases. The CDR3 DNA reads TGTGCCAGCAGTTTAGAGGGAACTGAAGCTTTCTTT. Protein product: CASSLEGTEAFF.

The rearrangement uses TRBV12-1 and TRBJ2-4; no DNA check was done on the table's D call, TRBD1. TRBV12-1 constitutes a pseudogene. The CDR3 runs to 16 residues. CDR3 loop: CASIRNGTGFRCIQYF. The CDR3 region has the DNA TGTGCCAGCATTAGAAACGGGACAGGGTTTAGGTGCATTCAGTACTTC.

The chain recombines TRBV28 with TRBJ1-1; TRBD1 matches at 8 bases. V trimming: 5 bases; J trimming: 0 bases; junction bases outside the gene matches: 5. The CDR3 loop spans 15 amino acids. From germline, CDR1 is MDHEN and CDR2 SYDVKM. The CDR3 reads CASSPETGVNTEAFF. CDR3 nucleotides: TGTGCCAGCAGTCCAGAGACAGGGGTGAACACTGAAGCTTTCTTT.

The chain is built from TRBV4-3 and TRBJ2-6; possible D gene TRBD1, 5 bases. Germline CDR1 is LGHNA and CDR2 is YSLEER. The CDR3 spans 16 residues. Trimming took off 1 base at V and 4 bases at J, with 11 bases between the two ends. For the CDR3, the DNA is TGCGCCAGCAGCCAAGCTCAGGGAACAGGGGCCAACGTCCTGACTTTC. This sequence encodes CASSQAQGTGANVLTF.

V is TRBV13 and J is TRBJ1-1, with TRBD1 matching 11 bases. The CDR3 spans 15 residues. CDR1 and CDR2 from the germline V gene are PRHDT and FYEKMQ (reference sequence). V lost 5 bases and J lost 1; bases outside the gene matches: 3. The CDR3 nucleotides read TGTGCCAGCAGCCTTGGGACAGGGGGGAACACTGAAGCTTTCTTT. Protein: CASSLGTGGNTEAFF.

This sequence joins TRBV21-1 and TRBJ1-3; the table's D call of TRBD1 was not tested on the DNA. TRBV21-1 is a pseudogene. This CDR3 contains 15 residues. The CDR3 region has the DNA TGTGCCAGCAGACCGACAGGGAGGTATGGAAACACCATATATTTT. Translation gives CASRPTGRYGNTIYF.

The chain employs TRBV6-5 and TRBJ2-1, with 10 bases fitting TRBD2. The trim removed 0 bases at V and 7 bases at J, leaving 3 bases unmatched. CDR1 is MNHEY, CDR2 SVGAGI, per germline. This CDR3 is built from 15 residues. Here the CDR3 reads CASSYSGLAVNEQFF. The CDR3 nucleotides are TGTGCCAGCAGTTACTCCGGACTAGCGGTGAATGAGCAGTTCTTC.

The V call is TRBV5-6, the J call TRBJ2-2, with D hard to call. CDR3 size: 12 residues. V was clipped by 3 bases and J by 4 bases, with 4 bases between them. Germline CDR1 SGHDT, CDR2 YYEEEE. CDR3 sequence: CASSSLTGELFF. The CDR3 DNA sequence: TGTGCCAGCAGCTCCCTCACCGGGGAGCTGTTTTTT.